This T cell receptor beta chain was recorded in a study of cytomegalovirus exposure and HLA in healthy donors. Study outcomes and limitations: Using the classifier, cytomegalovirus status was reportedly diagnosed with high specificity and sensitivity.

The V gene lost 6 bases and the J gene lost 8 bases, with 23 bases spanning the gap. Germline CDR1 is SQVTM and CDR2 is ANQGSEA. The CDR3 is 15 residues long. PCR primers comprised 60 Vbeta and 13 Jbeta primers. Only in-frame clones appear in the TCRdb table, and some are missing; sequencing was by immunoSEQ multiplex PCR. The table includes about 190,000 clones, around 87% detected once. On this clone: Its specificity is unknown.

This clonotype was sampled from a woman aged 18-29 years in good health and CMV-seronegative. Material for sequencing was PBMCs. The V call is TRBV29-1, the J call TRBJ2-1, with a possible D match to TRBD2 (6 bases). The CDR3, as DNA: TGCAGCGTCCTTGTTAGGAGGGAAGGTATCGATGAGCAGTTCTTC. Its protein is CSVLVRREGIDEQFF.